Given below is one TCR beta chain in context. These data belong to a study of cytomegalovirus exposure and HLA in healthy donors. 13 Jbeta primers and 60 Vbeta primers were used for the PCR. Authors' analysis steps: Per a later analysis, the number of unique TCR beta chains was approximately 80 million, of which 9 million to 12 million were shared. Assay used: immunoSEQ multiplex PCR; TCRdb lists only in-frame clones, some missing. The V and J calls and the clone size are those of that table, but D and trimming were determined from the DNA. The table shows 120,000 to 150,000 clones, with roughly 85% occurring only once. Germline V CDR1 and CDR2: SGHVS, FQNEAQ. CDR3 length equals 14 residues. The V end was cut by 5 bases, the J end by 5 bases, with 15 bases between.

The V gene is TRBV7-8, the J gene TRBJ1-2, with unresolved D. Sequencing was done on a sample of PBMCs. The receptor's source is a woman aged 25-40 years in good health and CMV-seronegative. This CDR3 reads CASSPAVGEYGYTF. Written as DNA, the CDR3 is TGTGCCAGCAGCCCGGCGGTGGGAGAGTATGGCTACACCTTC.